Listed here are 21 T cell receptor beta chains from one sample, sequenced in a study of T-cell reconstitution after alpha-beta-depleted transplantation in children. A TCRbeta library incorporating unique molecular identifiers was prepared. Each CDR3 protein is one row after TCRdb ran MiXCR on the PCR reads. The sample lists 500,000 or so distinct CDR3 sequences, approximately 10% seen once, with about 14% in the top ten. This material consisted of PBMCs, mostly from graft donor cells, taken 180 days after TCRalphabeta/CD19-depleted stem cell transplant. These receptors came from a female patient aged 2-9 years who had a stem cell transplant for aplastic anemia, so the T cells may come from the graft donor.

Many counts were recorded for this clonotype. The V and J genes are TRBV7-2 and TRBJ2-3, with D maybe TRBD2 (6 bases). The CDR3 contains 16 residues. Germline V lookup: CDR1 SGHTA, CDR2 FQGNSA. Trimming pared 4 bases from V and 5 bases from J, leaving 19 bases between. The CDR3 sequence: CASSYLLGRHGDTQYF. CDR3 nucleotides: TGTGCCAGCAGCTACCTATTAGGGAGGCATGGAGATACGCAGTATTTT.

The rearrangement joins TRBV9 to TRBJ2-7; 8 bases line up with TRBD2. After removal of 4 bases from V and 3 bases from J, the junction contained 12 bases not matched to a gene. Germline lookup yields CDR1 SGDLS and CDR2 YYNGEE. The CDR3 is made up of 16 amino acids. DNA for the CDR3: TGTGCCAGCAGCATTAGCCCGACTAGCGTGGACTACGAGCAGTACTTC. It yields the protein CASSISPTSVDYEQYF.

Only a few counts were recorded for this clonotype. CDR3 region: CAIETIPRRGQTEAFF. The CDR3 DNA follows: TGTGCCATCGAAACCATACCCCGAAGGGGGCAGACTGAAGCTTTCTTT. The gene calls are TRBV10-3 and TRBJ1-1; 7 bases map to TRBD1. This CDR3 contains 16 residues. Germline trimming cut 8 bases from V and 5 bases from J; bases unmatched to any gene: 17. Germline V gives CDR1 ENHRY, CDR2 SYGVKD.

The chain recombines TRBV6-6 with TRBJ2-7; no clear D. The CDR3 is made up of 13 amino acids. Germline CDR1 is MNHNY and CDR2 is SVGAGI (reference sequence). V was clipped by 6 bases and J by 5 bases, with 14 bases between them. CDR3 residues: CASSYRAGHEQYF. The CDR3 DNA is TGTGCCAGCAGCTACAGAGCAGGCCACGAGCAGTACTTC.

The V gene is TRBV30, the J gene TRBJ2-1, with 9 bases fitting TRBD2. The V segment lost 4 bases and the J segment 2 bases; nucleotides outside the gene matches: 12. The CDR3 is 17 residues long. Germline V gene lookup returns CDR1 GTSNPN and CDR2 SVGIG (reference sequence). CDR3 sequence reads: CAWKGVSGRGTYNEQFF. The CDR3, as DNA: TGTGCCTGGAAAGGGGTTAGCGGGAGAGGAACCTACAATGAGCAGTTCTTC.

This clonotype has at least ten counts. This chain joins TRBV6-2 or TRBV6-3 and TRBJ1-1; TRBD1 agrees at 7 bases. V gave up 6 bases and J gave up 0 bases; unmatched junction bases: 4. The CDR3 contains 14 residues. CDR1 and CDR2 from the germline V gene are MNHEY and SVGEGT. CDR3 DNA sequence: TGTGCCAGCAGACCGACAGGGATGAACACTGAAGCTTTCTTT. Encoded protein: CASRPTGMNTEAFF.

This clonotype has just a few counts. The chain recombines TRBV13 with TRBJ2-5; D may match TRBD1 or TRBD2 (5 bases each). The CDR3 is made up of 13 amino acids. Germline assignment: CDR1 PRHDT and CDR2 FYEKMQ (reference sequence). V gave up 6 bases and J gave up 1 base, with 9 bases separating them. In DNA, the CDR3 is TGTGCCAGCAGGTCGAGGGGCCAAGAGACCCAGTACTTC. Protein sequence: CASRSRGQETQYF.

This clonotype appeared a few times. The chain uses TRBV7-9 and TRBJ1-2, with D possibly matching TRBD1 (5 bases). V lost 4 bases and J 1 base, leaving 13 bases between the germline ends. Germline values: CDR1 SEHNR, CDR2 FQNEAQ (reference sequence). CDR3 length: 15 amino acids. CDR3 sequence reads: CASSYGGTGNYGYTF. CDR3 DNA: TGTGCCAGCAGCTATGGAGGGACGGGTAACTATGGCTACACCTTC.

The chain employs TRBV14 and TRBJ2-3; 12 bases agree with TRBD2. This CDR3 has 17 residues. Germline V gives CDR1 SGHDN, CDR2 FVKESK. Unmatched junction bases numbered 8, after V lost 1 base and J lost 6 bases. Here the CDR3 reads CASSQVRLAGESDTQYF. CDR3 coding DNA: TGTGCCAGCAGCCAAGTCAGACTAGCGGGAGAATCGGATACGCAGTATTTT. Combining the CDR3 with reference TRBV14 and TRBJ2-3 gives the whole variable domain EAGVTQFPSHSVIEKGQTVTLRCDPISGHDNLYWYRRVMGKEIKFLLHFVKESKQDESGMPNNRFLAERTGGTYSTLKVQPAELEDSGVYFCASSQVRLAGESDTQYFGPGTRLTVL.

The J gene is TRBJ1-1, the V gene TRBV9; TRBD1 is a possible D gene (5 bases). V was cut by 0 bases and J by 4 bases, with 19 bases left in between. The germline CDR1 and CDR2 sequences are SGDLS and YYNGEE. This CDR3 region has 17 residues. The CDR3 DNA reads as TGTGCCAGCAGCGTAGCTCCATCCAGGGAGTTAAGCACTGAAGCTTTCTTT. Its translation is CASSVAPSRELSTEAFF.

The chain combines TRBV28 with TRBJ2-5, with D maybe TRBD2 (6 bases). Germline lookup yields CDR1 MDHEN and CDR2 SYDVKM. The V gene lost 8 bases and the J gene lost 1 base, with 14 bases spanning the gap. This CDR3 is 14 amino acids long. CDR3: CASGMEGSQETQYF. The DNA of the CDR3 is TGTGCCAGCGGAATGGAGGGATCCCAAGAGACCCAGTACTTC.

The V and J genes are TRBV28 and TRBJ1-1; D is unclear. Germline V gives CDR1 MDHEN, CDR2 SYDVKM. This CDR3 region has 12 residues. V dropped 7 bases and J dropped 1 base, with 7 bases sitting between them. Here the CDR3 reads CASTSWNTEAFF. The DNA of the CDR3 is TGTGCCAGCACCTCTTGGAACACTGAAGCTTTCTTT.

This clonotype was recorded at least ten times. The chain joins TRBV7-2 to TRBJ1-1; the D is unclear. Germline CDR1 reads SGHTA; CDR2 reads FQGNSA. Trimming took 1 base from V and 2 from J, leaving 14 bases between them. This CDR3 has 16 residues. The CDR3 here is CASSLGVQWFNTEAFF. The CDR3 DNA sequence: TGTGCCAGCAGCTTAGGAGTACAATGGTTTAACACTGAAGCTTTCTTT. Using reference TRBV7-2 and TRBJ1-1 for the parts outside the CDR3, the full variable domain is GAGVSQSPSNKVTEKGKDVELRCDPISGHTALYWYRQSLGQGLEFLIYFQGNSAPDKSGLPSDRFSAERTGGSVSTLTIQRTQQEDSAVYLCASSLGVQWFNTEAFFGQGTRLTVV.

This clonotype showed up just a few times. The chain combines TRBV7-2 with TRBJ1-2; 8 bases are a match to TRBD1. Losses at the gene ends were 0 bases for V and 4 bases for J; bases not matched to a gene: 7. Germline values: CDR1 SGHTA, CDR2 FQGNSA. The CDR3 length is 16 residues. Here the CDR3 reads CASSLARDRGFYGYTF. The CDR3 DNA reads as TGTGCCAGCAGCTTAGCCCGCGACAGGGGTTTCTATGGCTACACCTTC.

Many counts were recorded for this clonotype. The junction departs from the called germline gene at one end, perhaps through a read error. This chain uses TRBV5-1 with TRBJ2-2; D is undetermined. This CDR3 is 11 amino acids long. Germline loops: CDR1 SGHRS, CDR2 YFSETQ. The CDR3 sequence is CASSFGGELFF. The DNA for the CDR3 is TGTGCCAGCAGTTTCGGCGGGGAGCTGTTTTTT.

This clonotype was counted a few times. The chain joins TRBV30 to TRBJ2-1; 8 nucleotides align to TRBD1. Germline V CDR1 and CDR2: GTSNPN, SVGIG (reference sequence). V shed 2 bases, J shed 2 bases, and the junction held 5 bases outside the gene matches. The CDR3 is made up of 15 amino acids. The CDR3 protein is CAWSRRDRPYNEQFF. CDR3 in DNA: TGTGCCTGGAGTCGCCGGGACAGGCCCTACAATGAGCAGTTCTTC. The complete variable domain, with remaining parts taken from reference TRBV30 and TRBJ2-1, reads SQTIHQWPATLVQPVGSPLSLECTVEGTSNPNLYWYRQAAGRGLQLLFYSVGIGQISSEVPQNLSASRPQDRQFILSSKKLLLSDSGFYLCAWSRRDRPYNEQFFGPGTRLTVL.

There are many counts of this clonotype. V is TRBV28 and J is TRBJ1-5; a weak D match, TRBD1 (5 bases). The CDR3 consists of 16 residues. V lost 5 bases and J 2 bases, leaving 16 bases between the germline ends. Germline CDR1 reads MDHEN; CDR2 reads SYDVKM. The CDR3 loop is CASSARGGAGNQPQHF. CDR3 bases: TGTGCCAGCAGTGCCCGGGGGGGAGCGGGCAATCAGCCCCAGCATTTT.

The sample holds a few counts of this clonotype. The chain recombines TRBV28 with TRBJ1-4, with D maybe TRBD1 (6 bases). V was shortened by 4 bases and J by 3 bases, with 12 bases between the two germline ends. The CDR3 spans 15 residues. Germline CDR1 is MDHEN and CDR2 is SYDVKM. The CDR3 sequence: CASSSPQGSNEKLFF. Written as DNA, the CDR3 is TGTGCCAGCAGTTCCCCACAGGGTTCTAATGAAAAACTGTTTTTT.

There are many counts of this clonotype. The chain couples TRBV30 to TRBJ1-1, with unresolved D. CDR3 size: 12 residues. Germline V gives CDR1 GTSNPN, CDR2 SVGIG (reference sequence). V lost 5 bases, J lost 7 bases, and 14 bases lay in between. The CDR3 is CAWGRPVGEAFF. For the CDR3, the DNA is TGTGCCTGGGGGCGGCCAGTGGGTGAAGCTTTCTTT.

The gene calls are TRBV12-3 or TRBV12-4 and TRBJ1-1; D gene uncertain. The CDR3 covers 17 residues. V was pared by 2 bases and J by 10 bases, with 26 bases between. The CDR3 DNA reads as TGTGCCAGCAGTTTACCACTCTTTGGAGACACACCAGTTGGAGCTTTCTTT. Its protein is CASSLPLFGDTPVGAFF.

This clonotype was seen a few times. This chain connects TRBV7-3 to TRBJ2-1; tentative D call: TRBD1 (7 bases). Germline CDR1 is SGHTA and CDR2 is FQGTGA. The V end lost 5 bases, the J end lost 7 bases, and 18 bases lay between the germline ends. There are 15 residues in the CDR3. CDR3 sequence (DNA): TGTGCCAGCAGCCCGGACAGGAGGGGCCTAAATGAGCAGTTCTTC. This sequence encodes CASSPDRRGLNEQFF.